These T cell receptor beta chains were read from a single sample in a study of cytomegalovirus exposure and HLA in healthy donors. TCRdb's table, derived via immunoSEQ multiplex PCR, lists solely in-frame clones and lacks some. The table shows roughly 140,000 clones, with roughly four fifths occurring only once. Sequenced: PBMCs. The receptors here all came from a middle-aged man in good health and CMV-seropositive. Both conserved end residues are part of each CDR3. D genes are given only for firm matches. Clone size appears in some rows only: once, few, many, or a class for an expanded clone.

>TRBJ2-7|TRBD2|TRBV7-3|-
CASSFLAGPYEQYF
TGTGCCAGCAGCTTCCTAGCGGGACCCTACGAGCAGTACTTC
>TRBJ2-3|-|TRBV2|once
CASRRLGGIFSSTDTQYF
TGTGCCAGCAGGAGGCTAGGGGGAATTTTTTCTAGCACAGATACGCAGTATTTT
>TRBJ2-7|TRBD2|TRBV5-6|-
CATGTGGYEQYF
TGTGCCACGGGGACGGGGGGCTACGAGCAGTACTTC
>TRBJ2-7|TRBD1|TRBV15|-
CATSGGGQGSYEQYF
TGTGCCACCAGCGGGGGAGGACAGGGTTCCTACGAGCAGTACTTC
>TRBJ2-1|-|TRBV20-1|-
CSAPLAAEQFF
TGCAGTGCACCTCTAGCTGCTGAGCAGTTCTTC
>TRBJ2-1|TRBD2|TRBV6-1|-
CASSERRGLAGGDEQFF
TGTGCCAGCAGTGAAAGGCGGGGACTAGCGGGAGGTGATGAGCAGTTCTTC
>TRBJ1-2|-|TRBV18|-
CASSPPFQGYASYGYTF
TGTGCCAGCTCACCACCGTTCCAGGGTTATGCCTCCTATGGCTACACCTTC
>TRBJ2-7|TRBD1|TRBV6-5|-
CASRPPGTGRSEQYF
TGTGCCAGCAGACCACCCGGGACAGGGAGGAGCGAGCAGTACTTC
>TRBJ1-2|-|TRBV2|-
CASTDTDYYGYTF
TGTGCCAGCACTGACACAGATTACTATGGCTACACCTTC
>TRBJ2-5|-|TRBV29-1|-
CSVVLGETQYF
TGCAGCGTTGTCCTAGGAGAGACCCAGTACTTC
>TRBJ1-2|-|TRBV9|-
CASSDTGIYGYTF
TGTGCCAGCAGCGATACAGGGATTTATGGCTACACCTTC
>TRBJ2-7|TRBD2|TRBV4-1|-
CASSPRTSGTYEQYF
TGCGCCAGCAGCCCCCGGACTAGCGGAACCTACGAGCAGTACTTC
>TRBJ1-2|TRBD1|TRBV6-5|-
CASTPGQGYYGYTF
TGTGCCAGCACCCCGGGACAGGGTTACTATGGCTACACCTTC
>TRBJ2-7|TRBD1|TRBV4-1|-
CASSQERERGRYEQYF
TGCGCCAGCAGCCAAGAGAGGGAGAGGGGGCGGTACGAGCAGTACTTC
>TRBJ2-4|TRBD1|TRBV5-1|-
CATSEGTGGSNIQYF
TGCGCCACCTCGGAGGGGACAGGAGGATCAAACATTCAGTACTTC
>TRBJ2-1|-|TRBV5-1|once
CASRVAGSWDEQFF
TGCGCCAGCAGGGTAGCTGGCTCTTGGGATGAGCAGTTCTTC
>TRBJ2-7|TRBD1|TRBV5-4|-
CASSLAQGTESSYEQYF
TGTGCCAGCAGCTTGGCACAAGGGACAGAGAGCTCCTACGAGCAGTACTTC
>TRBJ1-2|-|TRBV18|-
CASSPRQEEGYTF
TGTGCCAGCTCACCAAGGCAGGAGGAGGGCTACACCTTC
>TRBJ2-4|-|TRBV28|-
CASSRSMTRIAKNIQYF
TGTGCCAGCAGTCGATCAATGACACGGATAGCCAAAAACATTCAGTACTTC
>TRBJ1-1|-|TRBV10-3|once
CASRVEGTEAFF
TGTGCCAGCCGTGTAGAGGGCACTGAAGCTTTCTTT
>TRBJ2-2|TRBD1|TRBV27|-
CASSFLPGQGLTGELFF
TGTGCCAGCAGTTTTCTCCCCGGACAGGGCCTCACCGGGGAGCTGTTTTTT
>TRBJ2-6|TRBD2|TRBV27|-
CAGYKGLAGGPSGANVLTF
TGTGCCGGTTATAAAGGGCTAGCGGGAGGGCCGTCTGGGGCCAACGTCCTGACTTTC
>TRBJ1-5|-|TRBV28|-
CASSLPRQPNQPQHF
TGTGCCAGCAGTTTACCCCGACAGCCTAACCAGCCCCAGCATTTT
>TRBJ2-5|TRBD1|TRBV10-3|-
CAISESTGAQETQYF
TGTGCCATCAGTGAGTCGACAGGGGCGCAAGAGACCCAGTACTTC
>TRBJ2-7|TRBD1|TRBV10-3|-
CAISSGTGRYEQYF
TGTGCCATCAGTTCCGGGACAGGGAGATACGAGCAGTACTTC
>TRBJ2-3|TRBD2|TRBV19|-
CASSIRASGTSTDTQYF
TGTGCCAGTAGTATAAGGGCTAGCGGGACTAGCACAGATACGCAGTATTTT
>TRBJ2-3|-|TRBV2|-
CASSAQAGRSDTQYF
TGTGCCAGCTCGGCCCAGGCTGGCAGGTCTGATACGCAGTATTTT
>TRBJ2-5|TRBD1|TRBV5-4|-
CASSLRTGSQETQYF
TGTGCCAGCAGCCTTCGGACAGGTTCCCAAGAGACCCAGTACTTC
>TRBJ1-1|TRBD1|TRBV5-6|-
CASNYRDRGPEVLNTEAFF
TGTGCCAGCAACTACCGGGACAGGGGGCCTGAAGTACTGAACACTGAAGCTTTCTTT
>TRBJ1-2|-|TRBV5-4|few
CASSLVLGGYYGYTF
TGTGCCAGCAGCTTGGTCCTAGGCGGATACTATGGCTACACCTTC
>TRBJ1-3|-|TRBV30|-
CASATGTRGYTIYF
TGTGCCTCCGCGACCGGGACAAGGGGATACACCATATATTTT
>TRBJ2-7|-|TRBV10-2|few
CASSARQGVYEQYF
TGCGCCAGCAGTGCACGGCAGGGCGTCTACGAGCAGTACTTC
>TRBJ2-3|-|TRBV11-3|once
CASSFSGTATDTQYF
TGTGCCAGCAGCTTTTCCGGGACTGCCACAGATACGCAGTATTTT